The 6 T cell receptor beta chains listed next were all sequenced from one sample in a study of blood T cell repertoires in COVID-19. Method: immunoSEQ multiplex PCR; TCRdb's copy keeps in-frame clones and lacks some. The sample carries approximately 350,000 clones, about 90% recorded once. Sample: PBMCs or T cells enriched from blood (not recorded which). Receptors were obtained from a woman in her twenties or thirties who had recovered from COVID-19.

As for this clone: A much larger clone lies one base from this, so it may be a read error. The gene calls are TRBV29-1 and TRBJ2-1; 8 positions match TRBD2. The CDR3 runs to 14 residues. Germline V lookup: CDR1 SQVTM, CDR2 ANQGSEA. V lost 7 bases to trimming and J lost 9 bases; unmatched junction nucleotides: 14. The CDR3 coding sequence is TGCAGCGACCGAAACGGGAGGGAAGCCGGTGAGCAGTTCTTC. Amino acid sequence: CSDRNGREAGEQFF.

The chain combines TRBV7-8 with TRBJ2-2; 7 bases align to TRBD1. Germline CDR1 is SGHVS and CDR2 is FQNEAQ. The CDR3 loop spans 17 amino acids. The V and J ends lost 5 bases and 2 bases, in that order; junction bases with no gene match: 11. The CDR3: CASSGDRAAINTGELFF. The CDR3 bases are TGTGCCAGCAGCGGTGACAGGGCCGCCATCAACACCGGGGAGCTGTTTTTT.

V and J are TRBV4-1 and TRBJ2-7; D might be TRBD1 (5 bases). The germline V gene has CDR1 MGHRA and CDR2 YSYEKL. The CDR3 length is 16 residues. V was cut by 0 bases and J by 3 bases, with 15 bases left in between. The CDR3 sequence: CASSQDPGQLNYEQYF. The CDR3 DNA reads as TGCGCCAGCAGCCAAGATCCAGGGCAGCTTAACTACGAGCAGTACTTC.

The rearrangement joins TRBV28 to TRBJ2-1, with a possible D match to TRBD2 (7 bases). The germline V and J ends were trimmed by 6 bases and 7 bases, with 16 bases remaining between them. Germline CDR1 MDHEN, CDR2 SYDVKM. CDR3 length: 14 amino acids. The CDR3 region is CASSVRGGRNEQFF. In DNA, the CDR3 is TGTGCCAGCAGCGTAAGGGGGGGAAGGAATGAGCAGTTCTTC.

The chain has TRBV28 and TRBJ1-2; a possible D gene is TRBD1 (6 bases). There are 13 residues in the CDR3. Germline values: CDR1 MDHEN, CDR2 SYDVKM. V lost 5 bases, J lost 8 bases, and 15 bases lay in between. As DNA, the CDR3 is TGTGCCAGCAGTCGACAAGGGGGTCTCGGCTACACCTTC. It specifies CASSRQGGLGYTF.

The sample holds one count of this clone. This chain joins TRBV3-1 (or the pseudogene TRBV3-2) and TRBJ2-7, with TRBD1 matching over 8 bases. J gave up 0 bases and V 4 bases, and 5 bases lay outside the gene matches. The CDR3 totals 15 residues. Germline V gene data show CDR1 as LGHDT and CDR2 as YNNKEL (reference sequence). DNA of the CDR3: TGTGCCAGCAGCCTGCGGGACAGGCACTCCTACGAGCAGTACTTC. Translation gives CASSLRDRHSYEQYF.